This T cell receptor (beta chain) was sequenced in a study of OX40 agonist ivuxolimab in advanced cancers. On the study more broadly: Dose-escalation patients were diagnosed with hepatocellular carcinoma, melanoma, renal cell cancer or head and neck cancer.

In this sample, this clone turned up once. The method was immunoSEQ multiplex PCR; TCRdb's version includes in-frame clones alone and lacks a portion of them. The sample lists about 50,000 clones, 88% occurring once. The clonotype was recovered from an adult with an advanced solid tumor such as melanoma, head and neck, liver or kidney cancer. Sequences were derived from CD4+ or CD8+ T cells sorted from blood, sampled in a trial of the OX40 agonist ivuxolimab.

CDR3: CASSRRTGINTEAFF. The DNA for the CDR3 is TGTGCCAGCAGCCGACGGACAGGGATAAACACTGAAGCTTTCTTT. The chain employs TRBV5-6 and TRBJ1-1, with TRBD1 matching over 8 bases. This CDR3 spans 15 amino acids. Germline V CDR1 and CDR2: SGHDT, YYEEEE. V gave up 4 bases and J gave up 2 bases; unmatched junction bases: 7.